This TCR beta chain is from a study of graft-versus-host responses after intestinal transplantation. The study's findings and limits: Clonal ratios of graft-versus-host to host-versus-graft in allografts were high for patients exhibiting graft-donor T cell macrochimerism.

Produced via immunoSEQ multiplex PCR; TCRdb's table is partial and in-frame only. The sample lists 99,000 or so clones; about 82% were seen once. Germline V gives CDR1 SQVTM, CDR2 ANQGSEA. Trimming at V came to 6 bases and at J to 2 bases, leaving 7 bases not matched to a gene. The CDR3 extends over 14 amino acids. For this clone: Antigen unknown.

V and J are TRBV29-1 and TRBJ2-1; TRBD1 matches 7 bases. Specimen: PBMCs, collected 255 days after intestinal transplant. This receptor was obtained from a human patient who received an intestinal transplant, so some T cells may come from the graft donor. The CDR3 sequence is CSVVGQGAYNEQFF. DNA for the CDR3: TGCAGCGTCGTAGGTCAGGGGGCCTACAATGAGCAGTTCTTC.